Listed here are 21 T cell receptor beta chains from one sample, sequenced in a study of response to subunit inactivated influenza vaccine (dated by TCRdb to the late 2010s). Preparation of the library involved RT-PCR. The instrument was an Illumina HiSeq 2500. In TCRdb, the public reads were trimmed at Q25 with fastp and aligned with MiXCR, with productive beta chains retained. Every entry covers one CDR3 protein and lists the most common genes and DNA from its rows. Across this sample there are almost 250,000 distinct CDR3 sequences, with 9% to 15% seen only once. Approximately 8.3% of the sample is held by the ten biggest clonotypes. The specimen comprised non-naive T cells sorted from PBMCs, sampled less than 15 days before vaccination. In the paper's terms, the cell subset or site label means: memory T cell fraction. The receptors derive from a man aged 50-60 years who received an inactivated influenza vaccine. Donor details come from another sample of the same person, matched by shared clones.

The chain links TRBV7-9 to TRBJ2-1; D ambiguous. The CDR3 is 13 amino acids. V gave up 2 bases and J gave up 8 bases, with 10 bases separating them. Germline CDR1 reads SEHNR; CDR2 reads FQNEAQ (reference sequence). DNA for the CDR3: TGTGCCAGCAGCTTAAGGCAGTGGGATGAGCAGTTCTTC. This codes for CASSLRQWDEQFF. The full variable domain, in which reference TRBV7-9 and TRBJ2-1 provide the parts outside the CDR3, is DTGVSQNPRHKITKRGQNVTFRCDPISEHNRLYWYRQTLGQGPEFLTYFQNEAQLEKSRLLSDRFSAERPKGSFSTLEIQRTEQGDSAMYLCASSLRQWDEQFFGPGTRLTVL.

This clonotype was counted between two and nine times. The chain employs TRBV6-1 and TRBJ2-2; D may be TRBD2 (5 bases). The CDR3 is 12 residues long. The V gene's germline CDR1 is MNHNS and CDR2 SASEGT. The ends were cut back, 8 bases at V and 3 bases at J, with 7 bases in the middle. The CDR3 reads CASGSDTGELFF. The CDR3 region has the DNA TGTGCCAGCGGGAGCGACACCGGGGAGCTGTTTTTT.

At least ten counts were recorded for this clonotype. This chain connects TRBV4-2 to TRBJ2-2; no clear D. The CDR3 has 14 amino acids. In germline, CDR1 is LGHNA, CDR2 YNFKEQ. Trimming pared 0 bases from V and 3 bases from J, leaving 5 bases between. The CDR3: CASSQDGDTGELFF. The CDR3 DNA sequence: TGTGCCAGCAGCCAAGATGGGGACACCGGGGAGCTGTTTTTT.

This clonotype was seen only a few times. CDR3 residues: CASSPHRREGPDTQYF. Written as DNA, the CDR3 is TGTGCCAGCAGCCCACACCGGCGGGAGGGACCAGATACGCAGTATTTT. V is TRBV7-3 and J is TRBJ2-3; the match to TRBD2 covers 9 bases. V trimming: 5 bases; J trimming: 4 bases; junction bases outside the gene matches: 10. CDR3 length: 16 amino acids. Germline-derived CDR1 and CDR2 are SGHTA and FQGTGA.

The genes are TRBV5-1 and TRBJ2-1; 8 bases match TRBD1. J lost 8 bases, V lost 4 bases, and 5 bases had no gene match. The germline gives CDR1 SGHRS, CDR2 YFSETQ. The CDR3 loop spans 13 amino acids. The CDR3 nucleotides read TGCGCCAGCAGCCTAGGACAGGGATATGAGCAGTTCTTC. Its translation is CASSLGQGYEQFF.

Remarks on this clonotype: Compared with germline, one end of the junction differs, possibly owing to a read error. The gene calls are TRBV5-1 and TRBJ1-5; TRBD1 aligns across 8 bases. Germline values: CDR1 SGHRS, CDR2 YFSETQ. The length of the CDR3 is 15 residues. CDR3 region: CASSQGTGVNRPQHF. As DNA, the CDR3 is TGCGCCAGCAGCCAGGGGACAGGTGTGAATCGGCCCCAGCATTTT. Full variable domain (remainder filled in from reference TRBV5-1 and TRBJ1-5): KAGVTQTPRYLIKTRGQQVTLSCSPISGHRSVSWYQQTPGQGLQFLFEYFSETQRNKGNFPGRFSGRQFSNSRSEMNVSTLELGDSALYLCASSQGTGVNRPQHFGDGTRLSIL.

This chain links TRBV9 with TRBJ2-3, with TRBD2 identical over 9 bases. The CDR3 covers 15 residues. Per germline, CDR1 SGDLS and CDR2 YYNGEE. Unmatched junction bases numbered 2, after V lost 0 bases and J lost 3 bases. This CDR3 reads CASSVASGATDTQYF. DNA for the CDR3: TGTGCCAGCAGCGTAGCTAGCGGGGCTACAGATACGCAGTATTTT. Filled out from reference TRBV9 and TRBJ2-3, the complete variable domain reads DSGVTQTPKHLITATGQRVTLRCSPRSGDLSVYWYQQSLDQGLQFLIQYYNGEERAKGNILERFSAQQFPDLHSELNLSSLELGDSALYFCASSVASGATDTQYFGPGTRLTVL.

The chain links TRBV18 to TRBJ2-1; D may be TRBD1 or TRBD2 (5 bases each). Germline CDR1 KGHSH, CDR2 LQKENI. Trimming stripped 2 bases from V and 13 bases from J, with 9 bases between. CDR3 length: 11 residues. CDR3 amino acids: CASSPARDQFF. The DNA of the CDR3 is TGTGCCAGCTCACCAGCCAGGGACCAGTTCTTC.

Only a few counts were recorded for this clonotype. J is TRBJ2-1 and V is TRBV5-1; maybe TRBD2 (5 bases). Between the trimmed V and J ends, which lost 4 bases and 2 bases, there was a span of 13 bases. The CDR3 extends over 15 amino acids. Germline loops: CDR1 SGHRS, CDR2 YFSETQ. CDR3 nucleotide sequence: TGCGCCAGCAGCGCGGGTTCCTTGACCTACAATGAGCAGTTCTTC. This encodes CASSAGSLTYNEQFF.

The chain joins TRBV3-1 to TRBJ2-7; 7 bases fit TRBD1. CDR3 length: 15 amino acids. Germline-derived CDR1 and CDR2 are LGHDT and YNNKEL (reference sequence). Trimming cost V 4 bases and J 3 bases; bases outside gene matches: 9. Here the CDR3 DNA reads TGTGCCAGCAGCCCAAATTTGGGACAGTACTACGAGCAGTACTTC. Translating it yields CASSPNLGQYYEQYF.

The chain employs TRBV11-2 and TRBJ2-2, with 15 bases matching TRBD2. The CDR3 is 18 residues long. Trimming removed 5 bases from V and 7 bases from J; junction bases left unmatched: 11. CDR1 and CDR2 from the germline V gene are SGHAT and FQNNGV. The CDR3 protein is CASSTRTSGGALGGELFF. The CDR3 DNA sequence: TGTGCCAGCAGCACCAGGACTAGCGGGGGGGCTTTGGGCGGGGAGCTGTTTTTT.

This chain joins TRBV20-1 and TRBJ2-6, with 8 bases matching TRBD2. V dropped 1 base and J dropped 2; count of bases not matched to a gene: 4. CDR3 length: 16 amino acids. Germline loops: CDR1 DFQATT, CDR2 SNEGSKA (reference sequence). The CDR3, as DNA: TGCAGTGCTAGAGTTTCGGGAGGGCCTGGGGCCAACGTCCTGACTTTC. As protein: CSARVSGGPGANVLTF.

DNA for the CDR3: TGTGCCAGCAGCGGGGGCGACAGGAACCAAGAGACCCAGTACTTC. Its protein product is CASSGGDRNQETQYF. The chain carries TRBV9 and TRBJ2-5; perhaps TRBD1 as D (6 bases). From germline, CDR1 is SGDLS and CDR2 YYNGEE. V shed 3 bases and J shed 0 bases, with 12 bases lying between them. The CDR3 extends over 15 amino acids.

At least ten counts were recorded for this clonotype. The chain employs TRBV4-3 and TRBJ2-1; 7 nucleotides line up with TRBD1. Germline CDR1 LGHNA, CDR2 YSLEER. The CDR3 has 16 residues. The V and J ends lost 1 base and 4 bases, in that order; junction bases with no gene match: 7. The DNA of the CDR3 is TGCGCCAGCAGCCAAGGAGGGGGCCGGTCTTACAATGAGCAGTTCTTC. Protein sequence: CASSQGGGRSYNEQFF.

This clonotype was recorded a few times. The chain combines TRBV6-2 or TRBV6-3 with TRBJ2-3, with D possibly being TRBD1 (6 bases). The germline V and J ends were trimmed by 6 bases and 3 bases, with 16 bases remaining between them. This CDR3 contains 15 residues. Germline V CDR1 and CDR2: MNHEY, SVGEGT. This CDR3 is CASSFGRGPTDTQYF. The DNA of the CDR3 is TGTGCCAGCAGCTTCGGCAGGGGCCCAACAGATACGCAGTATTTT.

This clonotype was counted at least ten times. The V and J genes are TRBV9 and TRBJ2-2; D not certain. The V gene lost 4 bases and the J gene lost 1 base, with 5 bases spanning the gap. This CDR3 comprises 13 residues. CDR1 SGDLS and CDR2 YYNGEE come from the germline V gene. The CDR3 loop reads CASSTKNTGELFF. CDR3 in DNA: TGTGCCAGCAGCACCAAGAACACCGGGGAGCTGTTTTTT.

This clonotype has only a few counts. This chain links TRBV20-1 with TRBJ2-3, with D possibly TRBD2 on 5 matching bases. Trimming left V 1 base short and J 4 bases short, with 18 bases between. The CDR3 sequence is 16 residues long. The germline CDR1 and CDR2 sequences are DFQATT and SNEGSKA (reference sequence). The DNA of the CDR3 is TGCAGTGCTAGAGGAGGAGCGAGCGGCCAGGCAGATACGCAGTATTTT. Protein product: CSARGGASGQADTQYF.

The gene calls are TRBV7-2 and TRBJ2-7, with D maybe TRBD2 (6 bases). The CDR3 has 16 amino acids. Trimming pared 2 bases from V and 6 bases from J, leaving 20 bases between. Germline V lookup: CDR1 SGHTA, CDR2 FQGNSA. CDR3 loop: CASSLTAPVSGLEQYF. CDR3 bases: TGTGCCAGCAGCTTAACGGCTCCCGTAAGCGGGCTCGAGCAGTACTTC.

This clonotype was recorded a few times. The gene calls are TRBV6-1 and TRBJ2-7; 8 bases map to TRBD2. The CDR3 is 15 residues long. V was clipped by 1 base and J by 4 bases; unmatched bases: 6. CDR1 is MNHNS and CDR2 is SASEGT in the germline V gene. The CDR3 region has the DNA TGTGCCAGCAGTGAAGAGAGCGGGAGCTGGTACGAGCAGTACTTC. Translation gives CASSEESGSWYEQYF.

This chain joins TRBV20-1 and TRBJ2-2; TRBD2 agrees at 14 bases. Germline assignment: CDR1 DFQATT and CDR2 SNEGSKA (reference sequence). V was pared by 0 bases and J by 6 bases, with 6 bases of the junction left unmatched. This CDR3 has 17 amino acids. The CDR3 DNA reads as TGCAGTGCTAGAGATCTCGGGACTAGCGGGAGTGCCGGGGAGCTGTTTTTT. Protein sequence: CSARDLGTSGSAGELFF.

This clonotype was found a few times. The chain joins TRBV5-1 to TRBJ2-7, with a weak D call TRBD1 (6 bases). This CDR3 region has 15 residues. Germline V gene lookup returns CDR1 SGHRS and CDR2 YFSETQ. Trimming left V 6 bases short and J 0 bases short, with 16 bases between. In nucleotides, the CDR3 is TGCGCCAGCATGCAGGAGGAGACAGGCTCCTACGAGCAGTACTTC. Its protein product is CASMQEETGSYEQYF.